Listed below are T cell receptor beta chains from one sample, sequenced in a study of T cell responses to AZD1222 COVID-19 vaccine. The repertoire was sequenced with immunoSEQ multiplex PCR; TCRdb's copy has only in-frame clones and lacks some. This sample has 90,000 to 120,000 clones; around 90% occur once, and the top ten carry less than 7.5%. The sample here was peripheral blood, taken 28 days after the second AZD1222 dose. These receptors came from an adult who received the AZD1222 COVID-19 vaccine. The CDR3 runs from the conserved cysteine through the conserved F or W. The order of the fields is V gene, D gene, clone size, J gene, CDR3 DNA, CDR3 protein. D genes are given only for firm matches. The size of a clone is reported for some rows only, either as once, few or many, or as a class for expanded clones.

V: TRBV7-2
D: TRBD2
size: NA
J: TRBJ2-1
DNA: TGTGCCAGCAGCTTATCGGGACTAGCGGGCTTGAGCTCCTACAATGAGCAGTTCTTC
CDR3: CASSLSGLAGLSSYNEQFF

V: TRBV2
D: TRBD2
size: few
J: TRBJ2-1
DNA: TGTGCCAGCAGCGAACCGATAGCGGGAGGAGGCAATGAGCAGTTCTTC
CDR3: CASSEPIAGGGNEQFF

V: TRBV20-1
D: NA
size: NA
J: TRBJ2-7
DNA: TGCAGTGCCTTGACCGGGCGCGAGCAGTACTTC
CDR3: CSALTGREQYF

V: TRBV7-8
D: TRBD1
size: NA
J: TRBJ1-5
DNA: TGTGCCAGCAGCTCCTCGGACAGGGGAGATCAGCCCCAGCATTTT
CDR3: CASSSSDRGDQPQHF

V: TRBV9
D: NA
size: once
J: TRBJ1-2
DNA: TGTGCCAGCAGCGTAGATAAGGGCGGATGGGGGACGATGTATGGCTACACCTTC
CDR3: CASSVDKGGWGTMYGYTF

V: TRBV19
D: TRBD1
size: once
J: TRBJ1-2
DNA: TGTGCCAGTAGTATAGATGGGGACAGTTATGGCTACACCTTC
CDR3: CASSIDGDSYGYTF

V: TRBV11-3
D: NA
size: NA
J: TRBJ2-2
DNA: TGTGCCAGCAGGCAGGGGTACACCGGGGAGCTGTTTTTT
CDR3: CASRQGYTGELFF

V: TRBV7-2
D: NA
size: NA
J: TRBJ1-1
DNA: TGTGCCAGCAGCTTACTTCTGGGGACTGAAGCTTTCTTT
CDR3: CASSLLLGTEAFF

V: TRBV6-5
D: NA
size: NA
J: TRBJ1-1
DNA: TGTGCCAGCAGCAATATACAGGGTGTACCTGAAGCTTTCTTT
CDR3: CASSNIQGVPEAFF

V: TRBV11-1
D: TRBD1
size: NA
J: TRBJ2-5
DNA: TGTGCCAGCAGCTTGGGAGACAGGGCCCAAGAGACCCAGTACTTC
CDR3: CASSLGDRAQETQYF

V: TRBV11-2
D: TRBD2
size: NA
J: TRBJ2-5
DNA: TGTGCCAGCAGCCTGCCGACTAGCGGGAGTCCTCAAGAGACCCAGTACTTC
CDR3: CASSLPTSGSPQETQYF

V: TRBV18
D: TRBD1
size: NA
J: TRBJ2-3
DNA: TGTGCCAGCTCACTCCGGGACAGGGTCCCAGATACGCAGTATTTT
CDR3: CASSLRDRVPDTQYF

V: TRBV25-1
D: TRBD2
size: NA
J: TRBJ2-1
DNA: TGTGCCAGCAGAGATAGCGGGAGCTCCTACAATGAGCAGTTCTTC
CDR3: CASRDSGSSYNEQFF

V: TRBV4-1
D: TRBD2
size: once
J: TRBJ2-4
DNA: TGCGCCAGCAGCCAAGCCGGGACTAGCCTAGCCAAAAACATTCAGTACTTC
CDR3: CASSQAGTSLAKNIQYF

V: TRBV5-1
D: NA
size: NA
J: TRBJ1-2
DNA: TGCGCCAGCAGCTTGTTCGGTACGCTATCCTATGGCTACACCTTC
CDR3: CASSLFGTLSYGYTF

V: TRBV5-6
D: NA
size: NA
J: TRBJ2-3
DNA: TGTGCCAGCAGCTTGACAGGGACGTACACAGATACGCAGTATTTT
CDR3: CASSLTGTYTDTQYF

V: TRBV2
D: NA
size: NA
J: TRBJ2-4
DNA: TGTGCCAGCACCCCCGGGCAGGGCCAAAACATTCAGTACTTC
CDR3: CASTPGQGQNIQYF